The 17 T cell receptor beta chains given below trace back to one sample, sequenced in a study of graft-versus-host responses after intestinal transplantation. Profiling relied on immunoSEQ multiplex PCR, and the TCRdb table lists in-frame clones only, not all of them. The sample includes around 18,000 clones, roughly 90% of them seen just once. The input for sequencing was PBMCs, taken 350 to 400 days after transplant. These receptors were obtained from a human patient who received an intestinal transplant, so some T cells may come from the graft donor.

This chain uses TRBV25-1 with TRBJ1-1; D gene uncertain. The CDR3 has 12 residues. Germline V gene lookup returns CDR1 MGHDK and CDR2 SYGVNS. Trimming stripped 6 bases from V and 4 bases from J, with 9 bases between. The CDR3 region has the DNA TGTGCCAGCAGGAAGCTTGGCACTGAAGCTTTCTTT. Translated: CASRKLGTEAFF. The full variable domain, with the rest looked up from reference TRBV25-1 and TRBJ1-1, is EADIYQTPRYLVIGTGKKITLECSQTMGHDKMYWYQQDPGMELHLIHYSYGVNSTEKGDLSSESTVSRIRTEHFPLTLESARPSHTSQYLCASRKLGTEAFFGQGTRLTVV.

The table lists this clone with a few counts. The J gene is TRBJ2-1, the V gene TRBV5-1, with D unclear. This CDR3 region has 15 residues. Trimming took off 0 bases at V and 0 bases at J, with 7 bases between the two ends. Germline V gene data show CDR1 as SGHRS and CDR2 as YFSETQ. DNA of the CDR3: TGCGCCAGCAGCTTGGCAGTGGGCTCCTACAATGAGCAGTTCTTC. Protein: CASSLAVGSYNEQFF.

This sequence joins TRBV6-5 and TRBJ2-1, with TRBD2 identical over 11 bases. After removal of 1 base from V and 5 bases from J, the junction contained 1 base not matched to a gene. The CDR3 covers 15 residues. Per germline, CDR1 MNHEY and CDR2 SVGAGI. CDR3 region: CASSYWGLADNEQFF. For the CDR3, the DNA is TGTGCCAGCAGTTACTGGGGACTAGCGGACAATGAGCAGTTCTTC.

The chain employs TRBV29-1 and TRBJ2-5; 12 nucleotides match TRBD1. Germline loops: CDR1 SQVTM, CDR2 ANQGSEA. The CDR3 covers 16 residues. With 5 bases clipped from V and 4 bases from J, the junction kept 11 bases outside the gene matches. CDR3 loop: CSVSGTGGGGGETQYF. The CDR3 coding sequence is TGCAGCGTTTCCGGGACAGGGGGCGGAGGAGGAGAGACCCAGTACTTC.

The J gene is TRBJ2-1, the V gene TRBV9, with 7 bases that match TRBD2. The CDR3 runs 11 residues. Germline CDR1 reads SGDLS; CDR2 reads YYNGEE. The V and J ends lost 3 bases and 15 bases, in that order; junction bases with no gene match: 6. CDR3 in DNA: TGTGCCAGCAGCGACCGGGACTATTTGTTCTTC. It codes for CASSDRDYLFF. Using reference TRBV9 and TRBJ2-1 for the parts outside the CDR3, the full variable domain is DSGVTQTPKHLITATGQRVTLRCSPRSGDLSVYWYQQSLDQGLQFLIQYYNGEERAKGNILERFSAQQFPDLHSELNLSSLELGDSALYFCASSDRDYLFFGPGTRLTVL.

The gene calls are TRBV5-1 and TRBJ2-7; perhaps D is TRBD1 or TRBD2 (5 bases each). CDR3 size: 15 residues. Germline V lookup: CDR1 SGHRS, CDR2 YFSETQ. Trimming took off 0 bases at V and 3 bases at J, with 13 bases between the two ends. The CDR3 is CASSLVWDPVYEQYF. DNA for the CDR3: TGCGCCAGCAGCTTGGTGTGGGACCCCGTCTACGAGCAGTACTTC.

This chain connects TRBV4-1 to TRBJ2-7; no reliable D call. The CDR3 has 11 amino acids. Trimming left V 3 bases short and J 1 base short, with 1 base between. Looked up from germline, CDR1 is MGHRA and CDR2 is YSYEKL. The CDR3, as DNA: TGCGCCAGCAGCCAGTCCTACGAGCAGTACTTC. Protein: CASSQSYEQYF.

This clone was seen only a few times. The chain is built from TRBV9 and TRBJ2-3; 11 bases are a match to TRBD2. V lost 4 bases to trimming and J lost 3 bases; unmatched junction nucleotides: 16. The CDR3 contains 19 residues. Germline V gene lookup returns CDR1 SGDLS and CDR2 YYNGEE. CDR3 sequence (DNA): TGTGCCAGCAGCCCCGGTCGGGCTCTAGCGGGGGGTAGGACAGATACGCAGTATTTT. Translated: CASSPGRALAGGRTDTQYF.

The chain carries TRBV2 and TRBJ2-4, with D possibly matching TRBD1 (5 bases). Trimming left V 4 bases short and J 0 bases short, with 10 bases between. Germline V gives CDR1 SNHLY, CDR2 FYNNEI. The length of the CDR3 is 15 residues. CDR3 amino acids: CASSVGALAKNIQYF. CDR3 coding DNA: TGTGCCAGCAGTGTAGGGGCACTAGCCAAAAACATTCAGTACTTC.

On this clone: The junction differs from germline at one of its ends, possibly a read error. The chain employs TRBV29-1 and TRBJ1-4; 10 bases are shared with TRBD1. Germline V gene sequence: CDR1 SQVTM, CDR2 ANQGSEA. This CDR3 spans 11 amino acids. CDR3 in DNA: TGCAGCGTTGGGACAGGGGGAACTATTACCTTT. Residues: CSVGTGGTITF.

The rearrangement uses TRBV4-2 and TRBJ2-1, with a possible D match to TRBD2 (7 bases). Germline CDR1 and CDR2: LGHNA and YNFKEQ. V was trimmed by 0 bases and J by 8 bases, leaving 20 bases between them. CDR3 size: 17 residues. The CDR3 region is CASSQEGGPGGGDEQFF. In DNA form, the CDR3 reads TGTGCCAGCAGCCAAGAGGGGGGTCCTGGGGGGGGCGATGAGCAGTTCTTC.

The count of this clone is one. V and J are TRBV4-1 and TRBJ2-1; D gene uncertain. The V and J ends lost 0 bases and 0 bases respectively, with 9 bases between them. The CDR3 has 16 residues. Per the germline V gene, CDR1 is MGHRA and CDR2 is YSYEKL. DNA of the CDR3: TGCGCCAGCAGCCAAGATCAATGGAGCTCCTACAATGAGCAGTTCTTC. Translation: CASSQDQWSSYNEQFF.

The chain has TRBV11-2 and TRBJ1-2, with no clear D. The CDR3 length is 13 residues. Germline V CDR1 and CDR2: SGHAT, FQNNGV. V lost 1 base and J 8 bases, leaving 11 bases between the germline ends. The chain's CDR3 is CASSLGWTQGYTF. As DNA, the CDR3 is TGTGCCAGCAGCTTAGGGTGGACGCAGGGCTACACCTTC.

The chain employs TRBV19 and TRBJ2-7; 7 bases match TRBD1. The V gene end was trimmed by 10 bases and the J gene end by 5 bases; junction bases not matched to a gene: 11. The germline V gene has CDR1 LNHDA and CDR2 SQIVND (reference sequence). The CDR3 is 13 amino acids. The chain's CDR3 is CATRQGATNEQYF. CDR3 coding DNA: TGTGCCACTAGACAGGGTGCCACGAACGAGCAGTACTTC. Drawing the rest from reference TRBV19 and TRBJ2-7, the complete variable domain is DGGITQSPKYLFRKEGQNVTLSCEQNLNHDAMYWYRQDPGQGLRLIYYSQIVNDFQKGDIAEGYSVSREKKESFPLTVTSAQKNPTAFYLCATRQGATNEQYFGPGTRLTVT.

This chain links TRBV7-9 with TRBJ2-2; D ambiguous. The CDR3 totals 13 residues. Deletions cut 1 base from V and 6 bases from J, with 6 bases between. Germline CDR1 SEHNR, CDR2 FQNEAQ (reference sequence). The CDR3: CASSLGAAGELFF. In nucleotides, the CDR3 is TGTGCCAGCAGCTTAGGGGCGGCCGGGGAGCTGTTTTTT.

The V call is TRBV27, the J call TRBJ2-7; 9 bases agree with TRBD1. Per the germline V gene, CDR1 is MNHEY and CDR2 is SMNVEV (reference sequence). CDR3 length: 15 residues. V gave up 3 bases and J gave up 7 bases; unmatched junction bases: 10. CDR3 sequence: CASSFGTGRSWEQYF. The CDR3 DNA sequence: TGTGCCAGCAGTTTCGGGACAGGGAGGTCATGGGAGCAGTACTTC.

The gene calls are TRBV18 and TRBJ1-2; possibly TRBD1 for D (5 bases). Looked up from germline, CDR1 is KGHSH and CDR2 is LQKENI. CDR3 size: 13 residues. Trimming pared 3 bases from V and 6 bases from J, leaving 11 bases between. This CDR3 reads CASSPRKTDGYTF. The CDR3 nucleotides are TGTGCCAGCTCACCTAGGAAGACAGATGGCTACACCTTC.